This T cell receptor beta chain appears in the sequencing data of a study of blood T cell repertoires in COVID-19 (TCRdb year 2020). A note on the overall study: The collaborator samples originated in the United States, Italy and Spain and spanned the acute and convalescent phases of COVID-19. Where HLA class I and class II types were available, the types were taken from metadata supplied by the sample provider, not from assay-based typing. The prospective study material was composed of cDNA or gDNA derived from T cells, B-cell-depleted T cells, or PBMCs. The samples were drawn from two sources: the first 160 participants of the ongoing ImmuneRACE study, and 1,000 to 1,500 subjects contributed by 6 global collaborators. The repertoires were made available in a free public database intended to serve as a resource for research on the immune response to SARS-CoV-2. The dataset comprised deeply sampled blood TCRbeta repertoires from subjects exposed to, actively infected with, or recovered from COVID-19. Nearly every sample came with metadata listing a de-identified subject ID, COVID-19 status, age in years and sex.

Spanning cysteine to phenylalanine, the CDR3 consists of 16 amino acids. Solely the CDR3 DNA is kept, with 48 bases framed from the first base. V gives up 0 bases and J gives up 4 bases, and the segment between their germline ends measures 14 bases. The germline V gene provides CDR1 SGHTA and CDR2 FQGNSA. Notes on this clone: Its recognized antigen is unknown. No base quality information exists; no much larger clone differs at one position.

A second Seattle source provided samples from volunteer blood donors who had recovered from COVID-19. Each collaborating institution followed its own protocols to collect whole blood in K2EDTA tubes. Collaborator samples were shipped for TCRbeta analysis as frozen whole blood, isolated PBMCs, or DNA extracted from either sample type. The immunoSEQ Assay, a bias-controlled multiplex PCR, was used to amplify TCRbeta CDR3 regions from genomic DNA. The paper's processing steps were these. Nucleated cell counts per sample were estimated from amplification of reference gene primers within the assay. To quantify the absolute abundance of each unique TCRbeta CDR3 rearrangement, sequence reads were collapsed and filtered. Productive Simpson clonality was computed per sample as the square root of Simpson's diversity index over productive rearrangements. The table comes from immuneACCESS by way of TCRdb, which keeps in-frame sequences with V and J called. Part of the clones is missing from these tables; in studies checked, under half for an unresolved V gene and the rest for unknown reasons. The V and J calls and clone size are taken from that table; D and trimming were inferred from the DNA. The sample yields 250,000 to 350,000 clones; roughly 90% were counted once. Roughly 2% of the sample rests with the top ten.

Study-level results and caveats: Clinical and demographic metadata were provided uncurated, with the amount varying by source and participant.

Material for sequencing was peripheral blood. In this chain, TRBV7-2 is recombined with TRBJ2-3; the D gene is possibly TRBD2, with 7 bases matching. This receptor was identified in a woman aged 45-59 years who had recovered from COVID-19. The DNA sequence is TGTGCCAGCAGCTTAGCCCCAAGGGAGGGGGCAGATACGCAGTATTTT. This yields the protein CASSLAPREGADTQYF.